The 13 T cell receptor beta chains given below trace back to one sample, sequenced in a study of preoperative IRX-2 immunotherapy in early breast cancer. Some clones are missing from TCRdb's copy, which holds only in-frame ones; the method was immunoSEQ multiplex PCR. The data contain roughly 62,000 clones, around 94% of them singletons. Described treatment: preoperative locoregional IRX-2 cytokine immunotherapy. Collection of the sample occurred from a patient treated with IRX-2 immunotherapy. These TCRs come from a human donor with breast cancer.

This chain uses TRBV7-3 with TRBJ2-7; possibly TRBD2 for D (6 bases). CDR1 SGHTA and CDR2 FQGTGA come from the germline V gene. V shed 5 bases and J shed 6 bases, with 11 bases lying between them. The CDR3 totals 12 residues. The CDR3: CASSPGTLEQYF. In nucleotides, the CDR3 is TGTGCCAGCAGCCCGGGGACTCTCGAGCAGTACTTC.

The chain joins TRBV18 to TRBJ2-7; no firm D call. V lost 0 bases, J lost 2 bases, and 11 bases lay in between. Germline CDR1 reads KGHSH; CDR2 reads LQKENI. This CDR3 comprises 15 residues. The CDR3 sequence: CASSPPTTSPYEQYF. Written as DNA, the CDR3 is TGTGCCAGCTCACCACCGACGACCAGTCCCTACGAGCAGTACTTC.

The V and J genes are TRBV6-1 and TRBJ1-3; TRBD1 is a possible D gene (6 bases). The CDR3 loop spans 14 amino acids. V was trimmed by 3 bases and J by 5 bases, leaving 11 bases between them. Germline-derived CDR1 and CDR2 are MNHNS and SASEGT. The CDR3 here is CASSDTGRRNTIYF. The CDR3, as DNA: TGTGCCAGCAGTGATACAGGGCGGCGAAACACCATATATTTT.

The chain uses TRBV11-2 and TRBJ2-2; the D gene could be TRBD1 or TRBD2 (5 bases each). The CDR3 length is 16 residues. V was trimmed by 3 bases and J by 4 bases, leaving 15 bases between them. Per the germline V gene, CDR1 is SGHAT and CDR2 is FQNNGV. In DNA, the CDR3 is TGTGCCAGCAGCTTGCCCCCAGCCGGGACCACCGGGGAGCTGTTTTTT. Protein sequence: CASSLPPAGTTGELFF. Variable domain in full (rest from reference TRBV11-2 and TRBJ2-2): EAGVAQSPRYKIIEKRQSVAFWCNPISGHATLYWYQQILGQGPKLLIQFQNNGVVDDSQLPKDRFSAERLKGVDSTLKIQPAKLEDSAVYLCASSLPPAGTTGELFFGEGSRLTVL.

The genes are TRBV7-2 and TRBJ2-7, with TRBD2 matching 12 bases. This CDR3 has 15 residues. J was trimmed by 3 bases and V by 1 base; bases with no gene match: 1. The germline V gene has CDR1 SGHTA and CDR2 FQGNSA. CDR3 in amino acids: CASSLELAGGYEQYF. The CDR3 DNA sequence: TGTGCCAGCAGCTTAGAACTAGCGGGAGGCTACGAGCAGTACTTC.

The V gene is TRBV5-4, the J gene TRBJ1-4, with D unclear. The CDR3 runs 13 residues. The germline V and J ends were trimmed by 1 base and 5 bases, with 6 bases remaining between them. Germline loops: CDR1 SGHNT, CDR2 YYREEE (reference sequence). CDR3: CASSLRGNEKLFF. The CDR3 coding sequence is TGTGCCAGCAGCTTGCGGGGAAATGAAAAACTGTTTTTT.

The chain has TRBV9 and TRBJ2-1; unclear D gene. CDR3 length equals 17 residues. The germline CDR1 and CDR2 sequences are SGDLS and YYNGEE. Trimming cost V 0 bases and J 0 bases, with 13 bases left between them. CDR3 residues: CASSVAKGQSSYNEQFF. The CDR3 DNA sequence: TGTGCCAGCAGCGTAGCTAAGGGCCAGAGCTCCTACAATGAGCAGTTCTTC.

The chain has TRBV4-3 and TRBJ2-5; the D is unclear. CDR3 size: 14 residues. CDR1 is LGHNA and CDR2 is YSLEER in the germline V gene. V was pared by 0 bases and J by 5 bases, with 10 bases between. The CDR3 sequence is CASSQDPQYETQYF. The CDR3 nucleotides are TGCGCCAGCAGCCAAGATCCACAGTACGAGACCCAGTACTTC.

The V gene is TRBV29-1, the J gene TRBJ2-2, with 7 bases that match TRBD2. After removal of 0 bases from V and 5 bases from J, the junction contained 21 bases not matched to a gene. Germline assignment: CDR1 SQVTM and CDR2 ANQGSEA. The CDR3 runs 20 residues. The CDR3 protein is CSVEERKRGWAGRSTGELFF. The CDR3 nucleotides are TGCAGCGTTGAAGAGAGGAAGCGGGGTTGGGCCGGGAGGTCTACCGGGGAGCTGTTTTTT.

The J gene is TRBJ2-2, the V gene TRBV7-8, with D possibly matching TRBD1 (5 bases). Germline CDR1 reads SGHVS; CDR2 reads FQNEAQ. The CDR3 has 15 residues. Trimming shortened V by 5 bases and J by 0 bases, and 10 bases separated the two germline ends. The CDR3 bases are TGTGCCAGCAGCCCAGGGTGGCCGAACACCGGGGAGCTGTTTTTT. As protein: CASSPGWPNTGELFF.

The CDR3 protein is CASSTALGSYNEQFF. The DNA for the CDR3 is TGTGCCAGTAGTACGGCGCTTGGGTCCTACAATGAGCAGTTCTTC. The chain employs TRBV19 and TRBJ2-1; D gene unclear. Germline values: CDR1 LNHDA, CDR2 SQIVND (reference sequence). This CDR3 has 15 residues. V was pared by 4 bases and J by 1 base, with 11 bases between. Together with reference TRBV19 and TRBJ2-1, the CDR3 gives the full variable domain: DGGITQSPKYLFRKEGQNVTLSCEQNLNHDAMYWYRQDPGQGLRLIYYSQIVNDFQKGDIAEGYSVSREKKESFPLTVTSAQKNPTAFYLCASSTALGSYNEQFFGPGTRLTVL.

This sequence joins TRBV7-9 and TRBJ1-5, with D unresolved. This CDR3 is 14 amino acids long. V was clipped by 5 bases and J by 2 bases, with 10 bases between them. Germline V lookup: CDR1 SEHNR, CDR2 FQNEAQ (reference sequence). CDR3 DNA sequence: TGTGCCAGCAGCCTCATGGGCGGCAATCAGCCCCAGCATTTT. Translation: CASSLMGGNQPQHF.

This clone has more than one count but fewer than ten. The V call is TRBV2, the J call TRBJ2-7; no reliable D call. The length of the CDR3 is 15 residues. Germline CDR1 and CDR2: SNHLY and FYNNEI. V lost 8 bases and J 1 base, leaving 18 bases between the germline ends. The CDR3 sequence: CASVRATLPSYEQYF. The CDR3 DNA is TGTGCCAGCGTTCGAGCAACCCTCCCATCCTACGAGCAGTACTTC.